The 28 T cell receptor beta chains listed next were all sequenced from one sample in a study of early T cells in non-severe SARS-CoV-2 infection. MiXCR, run by TCRdb on the 5' RACE reads, gives a single entry per CDR3 protein. Found here are about 97,000 distinct CDR3 sequences, 9.5% to 11% of them singletons; the top ten hold just over 4.5%. The material was whole blood, obtained at baseline. These TCRs come from an adult who was a healthcare worker with PCR-confirmed SARS-CoV-2 infection or an uninfected control (not recorded which).

The chain employs TRBV7-9 and TRBJ2-4, with D perhaps given as TRBD1 or TRBD2 (5 bases each). CDR1 and CDR2 (germline): SEHNR, FQNEAQ (reference sequence). CDR3 size: 19 residues. V was trimmed by 4 bases and J by 0 bases, leaving 22 bases between them. The CDR3 spells CASSSQVGERWGAKNIQYF. CDR3 nucleotide sequence: TGTGCCAGCAGCTCCCAGGTGGGGGAGCGATGGGGAGCCAAAAACATTCAGTACTTC.

This clonotype occurred a few times. The J gene is TRBJ2-7, the V gene TRBV11-1, with 13 bases fitting TRBD2. With V trimmed by 5 bases and J by 8 bases, 6 bases remained unmatched. CDR3 length equals 14 residues. CDR1 is SGHAT, CDR2 FQDESV, per germline (reference sequence). The CDR3 region is CASSPGTSGIKQYF. The CDR3, as DNA: TGTGCCAGCAGCCCGGGGACTAGCGGGATAAAGCAGTACTTC.

This clonotype has ten or more counts. The chain combines TRBV5-1 with TRBJ2-7, with D perhaps TRBD2 (6 bases). There are 15 residues in the CDR3. Trimming stripped 5 bases from V and 2 bases from J, with 17 bases between. CDR1 is SGHRS, CDR2 YFSETQ, per germline. In DNA, the CDR3 is TGCGCCAGCAGGGGGAGGAGCGGGTCCACCTACGAGCAGTACTTC. It codes for CASRGRSGSTYEQYF. Variable domain in full (rest from reference TRBV5-1 and TRBJ2-7): KAGVTQTPRYLIKTRGQQVTLSCSPISGHRSVSWYQQTPGQGLQFLFEYFSETQRNKGNFPGRFSGRQFSNSRSEMNVSTLELGDSALYLCASRGRSGSTYEQYFGPGTRLTVT.

The V call is TRBV2, the J call TRBJ2-1, with 11 bases lining up with TRBD2. Germline V gene sequence: CDR1 SNHLY, CDR2 FYNNEI. V lost 7 bases and J lost 10; bases outside the gene matches: 6. The CDR3 has 13 residues. CDR3: CASIGTSGGEQFF. CDR3 nucleotide sequence: TGTGCCAGCATCGGGACTAGCGGAGGGGAGCAGTTCTTC.

This clonotype came up many times. This chain connects TRBV6-5 to TRBJ2-3; TRBD2 matches at 7 bases. The germline V gene has CDR1 MNHEY and CDR2 SVGAGI. This CDR3 region has 16 residues. After removal of 6 bases from V and 2 bases from J, the junction contained 11 bases not matched to a gene. The CDR3 DNA reads as TGTGCCAGCAGCCGATCCGAGCGGGGCCCCACAGATACGCAGTATTTT. This encodes CASSRSERGPTDTQYF.

This clonotype showed up many times. This chain joins TRBV7-3 and TRBJ1-5; D gene uncertain. There are 11 residues in the CDR3. The V and J ends lost 3 bases and 4 bases respectively, with 1 base between them. Per the germline V gene, CDR1 is SGHTA and CDR2 is FQGTGA. For the CDR3, the DNA is TGTGCCAGCAGCTTGAATCAGCCCCAGCATTTT. It encodes CASSLNQPQHF.

This clonotype has ten or more counts. This chain joins TRBV6-6 and TRBJ1-2; tentatively, D is TRBD1 (5 bases). This CDR3 region has 12 residues. The V gene lost 5 bases and the J gene lost 5 bases, with 9 bases spanning the gap. Germline loops: CDR1 MNHNY, CDR2 SVGAGI (reference sequence). CDR3 protein: CASSMTVYGYTF. The CDR3 DNA follows: TGTGCCAGCAGTATGACAGTGTATGGCTACACCTTC.

This rearrangement joins TRBV28 to TRBJ2-3; D not resolved. Trimming removed 4 bases at V and 3 bases at J, with 5 bases between. The germline V gene encodes CDR1 MDHEN and CDR2 SYDVKM. CDR3 size: 12 residues. CDR3 sequence reads: CASSSPTDTQYF. The CDR3 DNA reads as TGTGCCAGCAGTTCCCCGACAGATACGCAGTATTTT.

Ten or more counts support this clonotype. DNA of the CDR3: TGCAGCGTTGCAAGGGGTTACGAGCAGTACTTC. It specifies CSVARGYEQYF. This sequence joins TRBV29-1 and TRBJ2-7; a weak D match, TRBD1 (5 bases). Per germline, CDR1 SQVTM and CDR2 ANQGSEA. V shed 4 bases and J shed 4 bases, with 8 bases lying between them. The CDR3 is 11 residues long.

This clonotype was counted between two and nine times. V gene TRBV20-1 combines with J gene TRBJ2-3; TRBD2 aligns across 7 bases. This CDR3 has 14 amino acids. The J segment lost 4 bases and the V segment lost 4 bases, leaving 8 bases of the junction unmatched. In germline, CDR1 is DFQATT, CDR2 SNEGSKA (reference sequence). The CDR3 is CSAKLGGSSDTQYF. The CDR3 bases are TGCAGTGCTAAATTAGGCGGGAGTTCAGATACGCAGTATTTT.

This clonotype was observed at least ten times. The genes are TRBV7-2 and TRBJ1-4; 9 bases match TRBD1. This CDR3 has 15 residues. Germline values: CDR1 SGHTA, CDR2 FQGNSA. Trimming at V came to 5 bases and at J to 8 bases, leaving 9 bases not matched to a gene. The CDR3 DNA reads as TGTGCCAGCAGCCCAACGGACAGGGGAAGAGAAAAACTGTTTTTT. Amino acid sequence: CASSPTDRGREKLFF.

This clonotype came up many times. The rearrangement uses TRBV10-3 and TRBJ2-3, with TRBD1 as a possible D gene (5 bases). Trimming took 7 bases from V and 7 from J, leaving 15 bases between them. Germline CDR1 reads ENHRY; CDR2 reads SYGVKD. This CDR3 comprises 13 residues. The CDR3 DNA sequence: TGTGCCATCACTATGACAGTTTCGAATACGCAGTATTTT. Protein sequence: CAITMTVSNTQYF.

This clonotype was found a few times. This rearrangement joins TRBV15 to TRBJ2-1; 8 bases map to TRBD2. The CDR3 is 15 residues long. Trimming took 0 bases from V and 4 from J; bases not matched to a gene: 2. CDR1 is LNHNV, CDR2 YYDKDF, per germline (reference sequence). CDR3 sequence (DNA): TGTGCCACCAGCAGAGAACTAGCGGCATACAATGAGCAGTTCTTC. Amino acid sequence: CATSRELAAYNEQFF.

The V call is TRBV27, the J call TRBJ2-3; 9 bases fit TRBD2. The CDR3 extends over 15 amino acids. Trimming took 5 bases from V and 1 from J; bases not matched to a gene: 4. Germline-derived CDR1 and CDR2 are MNHEY and SMNVEV (reference sequence). The CDR3 region has the DNA TGTGCCAGCAGTCGTATAGCGGGGGGCACAGATACGCAGTATTTT. Translated: CASSRIAGGTDTQYF.

This clonotype was seen ten or more times. The V call is TRBV24-1, the J call TRBJ2-1; TRBD1 aligns across 7 bases. The V and J ends lost 7 bases and 10 bases, in that order; junction bases with no gene match: 9. This CDR3 is built from 13 residues. In germline, CDR1 is KGHDR, CDR2 SFDVKD. CDR3 region: CATREDRESEQFF. In DNA, the CDR3 is TGTGCCACCAGGGAAGACAGGGAAAGCGAGCAGTTCTTC.

This clonotype was seen ten or more times. The V call is TRBV5-1, the J call TRBJ1-4; 8 nucleotides line up with TRBD1. CDR1 SGHRS and CDR2 YFSETQ come from the germline V gene. This CDR3 region has 15 residues. The J segment lost 5 bases and the V segment lost 5 bases, leaving 8 bases of the junction unmatched. The CDR3 protein is CASRWTGSMNEKLFF. CDR3 in DNA: TGCGCCAGCAGATGGACAGGGAGCATGAATGAAAAACTGTTTTTT. The complete variable domain, with remaining parts taken from reference TRBV5-1 and TRBJ1-4, reads KAGVTQTPRYLIKTRGQQVTLSCSPISGHRSVSWYQQTPGQGLQFLFEYFSETQRNKGNFPGRFSGRQFSNSRSEMNVSTLELGDSALYLCASRWTGSMNEKLFFGSGTQLSVL.

The rearrangement joins TRBV6-2 or TRBV6-3 to TRBJ2-7; TRBD2 matches at 13 bases. This CDR3 spans 15 amino acids. V gave up 7 bases and J gave up 6 bases; unmatched junction bases: 9. Germline V lookup: CDR1 MNHEY, CDR2 SVGEGT. CDR3 coding DNA: TGTGCCAGCAACCTACTAGCGGGAGGGCCCCTCGAGCAGTACTTC. Translating it yields CASNLLAGGPLEQYF.

This clonotype was seen repeatedly, ten times or more. The chain couples TRBV9 to TRBJ2-3; D gene ambiguous. This CDR3 contains 15 residues. In germline, CDR1 is SGDLS, CDR2 YYNGEE. With 4 bases removed from V and 2 bases from J, the gap between germline ends came to 14 bases. The CDR3 coding sequence is TGTGCCAGCAGCCGGGTGGCTGACATCACAGATACGCAGTATTTT. Its protein is CASSRVADITDTQYF.

This clonotype was recorded many times. J is TRBJ2-7 and V is TRBV3-1; tentative D call: TRBD2 (5 bases). CDR3 length: 13 residues. Germline CDR1 and CDR2: LGHDT and YNNKEL (reference sequence). Trimming took 1 base from V and 2 from J, leaving 6 bases between them. This CDR3 reads CASSQVGTYEQYF. Here the CDR3 DNA reads TGTGCCAGCAGCCAAGTCGGGACCTACGAGCAGTACTTC.

This clonotype was seen at least ten times. The chain is built from TRBV28 and TRBJ2-7; D may correspond to TRBD1 or TRBD2 (6 bases each). Germline values: CDR1 MDHEN, CDR2 SYDVKM. The CDR3 runs to 11 residues. Trimming stripped 7 bases from V and 5 bases from J, with 9 bases between. CDR3 amino acids: CASNREDEQYF. CDR3 coding DNA: TGTGCCAGCAACAGGGAGGACGAGCAGTACTTC.

This clonotype was seen a few times. The chain has TRBV7-3 and TRBJ2-1; 10 bases match TRBD2. CDR1 and CDR2 (germline): SGHTA, FQGTGA. The CDR3 sequence is 15 residues long. J was trimmed by 2 bases and V by 5 bases; bases with no gene match: 3. The CDR3 spells CASSVLAGTYNEQFF. For the CDR3, the DNA is TGTGCCAGCAGCGTACTAGCGGGGACCTACAATGAGCAGTTCTTC.

In this sample, this clonotype turned up many times. The chain uses TRBV7-2 and TRBJ1-2; 7 nucleotides align to TRBD1. The CDR3 is 15 residues long. Unmatched junction bases numbered 8, after V lost 1 base and J lost 6 bases. The germline CDR1 and CDR2 sequences are SGHTA and FQGNSA. DNA for the CDR3: TGTGCCAGCAGCTTAGTGGTTAGGGGGCAGGATGGCTACACCTTC. Its translation is CASSLVVRGQDGYTF. The variable domain in full, with the rest retrieved from reference TRBV7-2 and TRBJ1-2, is GAGVSQSPSNKVTEKGKDVELRCDPISGHTALYWYRQSLGQGLEFLIYFQGNSAPDKSGLPSDRFSAERTGGSVSTLTIQRTQQEDSAVYLCASSLVVRGQDGYTFGSGTRLTVV.

This clonotype was seen a few times. The chain joins TRBV28 to TRBJ2-2, with D unclear. Germline CDR1 reads MDHEN; CDR2 reads SYDVKM. V was pared by 6 bases and J by 8 bases, with 4 bases between. The CDR3 is 10 residues long. CDR3 sequence reads: CASRAGELFF. In DNA, the CDR3 is TGTGCCAGCAGAGCAGGGGAGCTGTTTTTT. Looking up the rest from reference TRBV28 and TRBJ2-2 gives the full variable domain: DVKVTQSSRYLVKRTGEKVFLECVQDMDHENMFWYRQDPGLGLRLIYFSYDVKMKEKGDIPEGYSVSREKKERFSLILESASTNQTSMYLCASRAGELFFGEGSRLTVL.

This clonotype was seen a few times. The V gene is TRBV2, the J gene TRBJ1-5; maybe TRBD1 (5 bases). The germline gives CDR1 SNHLY, CDR2 FYNNEI. V was pared by 10 bases and J by 6 bases, with 22 bases between. The CDR3 is 15 residues long. For the CDR3, the DNA is TGTGCCACGTCGGCGGGGACCGCACCAAGTCAGCCCCAGCATTTT. This translates into CATSAGTAPSQPQHF.

The sample holds a few counts of this clonotype. The chain recombines TRBV18 with TRBJ1-1; D gene ambiguous. The CDR3 contains 13 residues. Germline CDR1 KGHSH, CDR2 LQKENI. V was cut by 2 bases and J by 3 bases, with 7 bases left in between. CDR3 nucleotides: TGTGCCAGCTCACCAATAGGGTACACTGAAGCTTTCTTT. The encoded protein is CASSPIGYTEAFF.

The V and J genes are TRBV7-2 and TRBJ2-1; the D gene is possibly TRBD1 (6 bases). V lost 4 bases and J 9 bases, leaving 13 bases between the germline ends. Germline lookup yields CDR1 SGHTA and CDR2 FQGNSA. The CDR3 covers 13 residues. DNA for the CDR3: TGTGCCAGCAGCTACGACAGGAGGACTGAGCAGTTCTTC. Translated: CASSYDRRTEQFF.

The chain uses TRBV12-3 or TRBV12-4 and TRBJ2-7; D is uncertain. CDR3 length: 15 amino acids. With 1 base removed from V and 0 bases from J, the gap between germline ends came to 10 bases. The CDR3: CASSLEPSGSYEQYF. In DNA, the CDR3 is TGTGCCAGCAGTTTAGAGCCCTCAGGCTCCTACGAGCAGTACTTC.

This clonotype was seen a handful of times. The chain has TRBV10-3 and TRBJ1-4; D not resolved. The CDR3 contains 13 residues. CDR1 and CDR2 from the germline V gene are ENHRY and SYGVKD. V lost 6 bases to trimming and J lost 5 bases, with 10 bases between them. As DNA, the CDR3 is TGTGCCATCAGCTGGCAGGAAAATGAAAAACTGTTTTTT. It translates to CAISWQENEKLFF.